The rows below give T cell receptor beta chains drawn from one sample of a study of graft-versus-host responses after intestinal transplantation. No antigen has been identified for these receptors. Measured with immunoSEQ multiplex PCR; TCRdb has only the in-frame clones, and not every one. This sample carries about 73,000 clones, roughly 90% of them seen once, and the ten largest clones take 4%. The sequencing used unstimulated CD8+ T cells sorted from spleen or lymph node cells, collected before transplant. The receptors stem from a human donor who was the organ donor for an intestinal transplant. Both conserved end residues are part of each CDR3. Fields, in order: J gene, V gene, D gene, clone size, CDR3 DNA, CDR3 protein. The D gene is left open where the match is weak. Expanded clones are given a class, and other clones once, few, many or no size at all.

TRBJ1-2	TRBV7-9	TRBD1	.	TGTGCCAGCAGCTTTCCCCCTGGTTTTAGGGACAGGGGGCACTATGGCTACACCTTC	CASSFPPGFRDRGHYGYTF
TRBJ2-5	TRBV5-1	TRBD2	.	TGCGCCAGCAGCTTGGTCAAACTCGGCGAACTAGCGGGGGGTGGCCAAGAGACCCAGTACTTC	CASSLVKLGELAGGGQETQYF
TRBJ2-2	TRBV11-2	TRBD2	.	TGTGCCAGCAGCTCAGGACTAGCGTGGGTTTTAGTCGGGGAGCTGTTTTTT	CASSSGLAWVLVGELFF
TRBJ1-5	TRBV10-3	.	.	TGTGCCATCAGTGAGGGGGCGCTTGGCAATCAGCCCCAGCATTTT	CAISEGALGNQPQHF
TRBJ2-1	TRBV2	.	.	TGTGCCAGCAGTATACCCCTGGAGCGCGTGGAGCAGTTCTTC	CASSIPLERVEQFF
TRBJ1-6	TRBV30	TRBD1	.	TGTGCCTGTATGACAGGGGCGCGCGATTATAATTCACCCCTCCACTTT	CACMTGARDYNSPLHF
TRBJ1-2	TRBV5-6	TRBD1	.	TGTGCCAGCAGCTTCGGGACAGGGGGTAATGGCTACACCTTC	CASSFGTGGNGYTF
TRBJ2-3	TRBV4-2	.	.	TGTGCCAGCAGCTTAAGACAGGCCCGCACAGATACGCAGTATTTT	CASSLRQARTDTQYF
TRBJ1-3	TRBV9	.	.	TGTGCCAGCAGCCCCTCCGGGGGGGCATCTGGAAACACCATATATTTT	CASSPSGGASGNTIYF
TRBJ2-1	TRBV28	TRBD2	.	TGTGCCAGCAGTTTACGCTATCCTAGCGGGGGCTACAATGAGCAGTTCTTC	CASSLRYPSGGYNEQFF
TRBJ1-6	TRBV28	TRBD1	.	TGTGCCAGCAGCTATCGGACAGGGGCCAATTCACCCCTCCACTTT	CASSYRTGANSPLHF
TRBJ1-1	TRBV6-5	TRBD1	.	TGTGCCAGCAGTTACGTCCAGGGGGTTTCCACTGAAGCTTTCTTT	CASSYVQGVSTEAFF
TRBJ1-2	TRBV4-1	TRBD1	.	TGCGCCAGCAGCCAAGACGTTTGGGCAGGGGGCTATGGCTACACCTTC	CASSQDVWAGGYGYTF
TRBJ2-3	TRBV27	.	once	TGTGCCAGCAGCGTAGGGGTCGGAGATACGCAGTATTTT	CASSVGVGDTQYF
TRBJ1-2	TRBV27	TRBD1	.	TGTGCCAGCAGGCTATCCCGGGACAGCCCCTATGGCTACACCTTC	CASRLSRDSPYGYTF
TRBJ1-2	TRBV2	.	.	TGTGCCAGCACTATATCCCAGGCCTCAACGGTGGATGGCTACACCTTC	CASTISQASTVDGYTF
TRBJ1-2	TRBV28	.	.	TGTGCCAGCAGTCCCGGGGGATATCGGGGCTACACCTTC	CASSPGGYRGYTF